This T cell receptor (beta chain) originates from a study of chemoradiotherapy in HPV16-positive cancers. TCRdb's copy holds only in-frame clones and misses some; the assay was immunoSEQ multiplex PCR. The sample has about 35,000 clones, roughly 75% seen once. This CDR3 has 12 amino acids. V lost 4 bases, J lost 1 base, and 5 bases lay in between. From germline, CDR1 is SGDLS and CDR2 YYNGEE. The study, taken as a whole, reports: In HPV16-positive patients, HPV-responsive T-cell expansion tracked better recurrence-free survival.

Notes on this clone: What it binds is not known.

The sequence was collected from a human donor with HPV-associated anogenital cancer. This chain joins TRBV9 and TRBJ1-1; D uncertain. The sequencing used blood, collected from a patient who underwent chemoradiotherapy. DNA of the CDR3: TGTGCCAGCAGCCTGGGGAACACTGAAGCTTTCTTT. This sequence encodes CASSLGNTEAFF.